Listed below are T cell receptor beta chains from one sample, sequenced in a study of post-analysis software for immune sequencing data. TCRdb re-called the PCR reads with MiXCR, one entry per CDR3 protein. This table has about 170,000 distinct CDR3 sequences, about 29% appearing once. Sequenced input: blood. The receptor source for this set is a girl aged 10 to 17 with multiple sclerosis. Both conserved end residues are trimmed from each CDR3.

v_gene	j_gene	CDR3aa
TRBV6-5	TRBJ2-3	ASWNLGTDTQY
TRBV7-9	TRBJ2-7	ASSLASGLDEQY
TRBV20-1	TRBJ2-5	SARGIRESQETQY
TRBV7-2	TRBJ2-1	ASSLVGEAGGRYNEQF
TRBV19	TRBJ2-7	ASSIRHRDRGTYEQY
TRBV12-3/TRBV12-4	TRBJ1-5	ASSWGVNQPQH
TRBV20-1	TRBJ1-5	SAKDTAWRSQH
TRBV7-2	TRBJ1-6	ASSTQTTVNSPLH
TRBV9	TRBJ1-6	ASSSHGGWDSPLH
TRBV27	TRBJ2-2	ASSLLTGSGELF
TRBV5-1	TRBJ2-3	ASSSGGSADTQY
TRBV5-1	TRBJ2-2	ASSRQVDTGELF
TRBV5-1	TRBJ2-2	ASSLRTRRNTGELF
TRBV13	TRBJ2-7	ASSSTGRFSGPPPSYEQY
TRBV7-3	TRBJ2-1	ASSLGVGGNEQF
TRBV19	TRBJ2-5	ASNQLALKETQY
TRBV7-9	TRBJ2-1	ACSRDSLVTEQF
TRBV20-1	TRBJ2-1	SAVISGSRHNEQF
TRBV2	TRBJ2-7	ASSESSGSYEQY
TRBV14	TRBJ2-1	ASSQASGRPYNEQF
TRBV7-2	TRBJ2-3	ASSLGDPGTTTDTQY
TRBV15	TRBJ2-7	ATSRGPPYSYEQY
TRBV6-4	TRBJ2-7	ASSVTGGYEQY
TRBV7-2	TRBJ2-3	ASSLYADTQY
TRBV5-5	TRBJ1-3	ASSQTGAFGNTIY
TRBV4-1	TRBJ1-2	ASSQGTGASGYT
TRBV15	TRBJ1-1	ATSLSKNTEAF
TRBV30	TRBJ1-1	AWSVKDSLNTEAF
TRBV2	TRBJ2-1	ASSDVWMSEQF
TRBV7-8	TRBJ2-1	ASSGGTVYNEQF
TRBV3-1	TRBJ1-4	ASSQDLVGQGLF
TRBV4-2	TRBJ2-5	ASSPGPSSQETQY
TRBV20-1	TRBJ1-5	SATTGTSNKPQH
TRBV21-1	TRBJ2-1	ASSRLAGGSDEQF
TRBV29-1	TRBJ2-1	SVVRQVDYNEQF